Detailed here is one T cell receptor beta chain. What it binds is not known. The CDR3 sequence is 14 residues long. The germline gives CDR1 SQVTM, CDR2 ANQGSEA. Trimming shortened V by 6 bases and J by 6 bases, and 17 bases separated the two germline ends. Replicate sorted-subset PCRs were loaded with around 0.2 ug DNA, 30,000 to 35,000 T cell genomes. Assay: immunoSEQ multiplex PCR; the TCRdb copy retains only in-frame clones and omits some. The profile covers millions of clones, with approximately 94% appearing a single time and about 1.1% taken by the ten largest. This specimen comes from a study of shared clonotypes between healthy human individuals. Study conclusions and caveats: Sharing across a few donors was seen in roughly 5% of naive CD4 clonotypes.

Naive CD8 cells, CD45RO-negative and positively selected for CCR7, excluded terminally differentiated effector memory CD45RA+ cells. The clonotype was recovered from a man younger than 35 in good health. The sample taken for sequencing was naive CD8+ T cells sorted from blood. This chain connects TRBV29-1 to TRBJ1-4; D may be TRBD1 (6 bases). CDR3 nucleotides: TGCAGCGTCGGACAGCCTTTTTTTCATGAAAAACTGTTTTTT. The encoded protein is CSVGQPFFHEKLFF.